Following are 10 T cell receptor beta chains from one sample sequenced in a study of cytomegalovirus exposure and HLA in healthy donors (dated by TCRdb to between 2016 and 2019). The library was obtained by the immunoSEQ multiplex PCR assay. For the multiplex PCR, a mixture combining 60 forward primers for TCR Vbeta segments and 13 reverse primers for TCR Jbeta segments was used. TCRdb took this table from immuneACCESS and kept in-frame rearrangements with V and J called. Such tables lack part of the clones; where checked against another copy, unresolved V genes explain under half of the gap, and the rest is unexplained. This sample lists a few hundred thousand clones; around 75% were detected once. Jointly, the top ten make up under 2% of the sample. The sequenced sample was PBMCs. The receptors here all came from a woman under 40 in good health and CMV-seronegative.

The chain joins TRBV6-1 to TRBJ1-1, with D tentatively TRBD1 (6 bases). The V end lost 6 bases, the J end lost 8 bases, and 13 bases lay between the germline ends. Germline V gives CDR1 MNHNS, CDR2 SASEGT. This CDR3 has 12 residues. This chain's CDR3 is CASSHRDNEAFF. CDR3 DNA sequence: TGTGCCAGCAGCCACAGGGATAACGAAGCTTTCTTT.

This rearrangement joins TRBV21-1 to TRBJ2-3; no DNA check was done on the table's D call, TRBD2. TRBV21-1 is classified as a pseudogene. This CDR3 is 16 amino acids long. CDR3 amino acids: CASSKAPPGGTDTQYF. The CDR3 region has the DNA TGTGCCAGCAGCAAAGCCCCCCCGGGGGGCACAGATACGCAGTATTTT.

The chain has TRBV6-5 and TRBJ2-2, with 8 bases fitting TRBD1. The CDR3 consists of 15 residues. With 5 bases clipped from V and 5 bases from J, the junction kept 7 bases outside the gene matches. Germline assignment: CDR1 MNHEY and CDR2 SVGAGI. The CDR3 bases are TGTGCCAGCAGTCCCGGGACAGGAGAGACCGGGGAGCTGTTTTTT. It translates to CASSPGTGETGELFF.

This clone was observed a few times. The rearrangement joins TRBV5-5 to TRBJ1-3; no clear D gene. V dropped 0 bases and J dropped 4 bases, with 11 bases sitting between them. Per germline, CDR1 SGHKS and CDR2 YYEKEE (reference sequence). This CDR3 comprises 15 residues. CDR3 sequence reads: CASSLGGLGGNTIYF. CDR3 DNA: TGTGCCAGCAGCTTGGGAGGATTAGGCGGAAACACCATATATTTT. Filled out from reference TRBV5-5 and TRBJ1-3, the complete variable domain reads DAGVTQSPTHLIKTRGQQVTLRCSPISGHKSVSWYQQVLGQGPQFIFQYYEKEERGRGNFPDRFSARQFPNYSSELNVNALLLGDSALYLCASSLGGLGGNTIYFGEGSWLTVV.

Of note for this clone: The junction shows a germline mismatch at one end, possibly a read error. The chain is built from TRBV11-3 and TRBJ2-1; unclear D gene. In germline, CDR1 is SGHNT, CDR2 YENEEA. There are 12 residues in the CDR3. The CDR3 DNA reads TGTGCCAGCAGCTTAGGAGCCTCCACCCTCATCTTC. Amino acid sequence: CASSLGASTLIF.

The rearrangement links TRBV9 to TRBJ1-5; D might be TRBD1 (5 bases). V lost 0 bases and J lost 9, with 31 bases in between. The CDR3 covers 20 residues. Germline CDR1 SGDLS, CDR2 YYNGEE. The CDR3 nucleotides are TGTGCCAGCAGCGTAGATAATGGGACTATTTTGACCTCAGCCGGATGGCCCCAGCATTTT. Translated, it gives CASSVDNGTILTSAGWPQHF.

A few counts support this clone. The V gene is TRBV5-6, the J gene TRBJ2-4, with TRBD1 matching 9 bases. CDR1 and CDR2 (germline): SGHDT, YYEEEE. Losses at the gene ends were 4 bases for V and 6 bases for J; bases not matched to a gene: 5. The CDR3 consists of 14 residues. The CDR3 DNA reads TGTGCCAGCAGCAAACAGGGGGCGTCAAACATTCAGTACTTC. It codes for CASSKQGASNIQYF.

The chain uses TRBV7-2 and TRBJ2-3; 12 nucleotides line up with TRBD2. V was pared by 5 bases and J by 4 bases, with 13 bases of the junction left unmatched. This CDR3 comprises 18 residues. Germline V CDR1 and CDR2: SGHTA, FQGNSA. CDR3 in DNA: TGTGCCAGCAGCCAATCCGGGACTAGCGGGTTAGCGGCAGATACGCAGTATTTT. Protein product: CASSQSGTSGLAADTQYF.

The chain recombines TRBV5-1 with TRBJ2-2; D is possibly TRBD2 (5 bases). The CDR3 covers 16 residues. Germline loops: CDR1 SGHRS, CDR2 YFSETQ. V was clipped by 0 bases and J by 3 bases, with 12 bases between them. Here the CDR3 DNA reads TGCGCCAGCAGCTTGGACGCCGGGGTAGACACCGGGGAGCTGTTTTTT. Translated: CASSLDAGVDTGELFF.

The rearrangement uses TRBV5-1 and TRBJ1-1; 7 nucleotides match TRBD1. Trimming at V came to 3 bases and at J to 3 bases, leaving 8 bases not matched to a gene. CDR1 and CDR2 from the germline V gene are SGHRS and YFSETQ. The CDR3 is 15 amino acids. The CDR3 region is CASSSTVGGYTEAFF. The CDR3 DNA reads TGCGCCAGCAGCTCTACGGTAGGGGGCTACACTGAAGCTTTCTTT.